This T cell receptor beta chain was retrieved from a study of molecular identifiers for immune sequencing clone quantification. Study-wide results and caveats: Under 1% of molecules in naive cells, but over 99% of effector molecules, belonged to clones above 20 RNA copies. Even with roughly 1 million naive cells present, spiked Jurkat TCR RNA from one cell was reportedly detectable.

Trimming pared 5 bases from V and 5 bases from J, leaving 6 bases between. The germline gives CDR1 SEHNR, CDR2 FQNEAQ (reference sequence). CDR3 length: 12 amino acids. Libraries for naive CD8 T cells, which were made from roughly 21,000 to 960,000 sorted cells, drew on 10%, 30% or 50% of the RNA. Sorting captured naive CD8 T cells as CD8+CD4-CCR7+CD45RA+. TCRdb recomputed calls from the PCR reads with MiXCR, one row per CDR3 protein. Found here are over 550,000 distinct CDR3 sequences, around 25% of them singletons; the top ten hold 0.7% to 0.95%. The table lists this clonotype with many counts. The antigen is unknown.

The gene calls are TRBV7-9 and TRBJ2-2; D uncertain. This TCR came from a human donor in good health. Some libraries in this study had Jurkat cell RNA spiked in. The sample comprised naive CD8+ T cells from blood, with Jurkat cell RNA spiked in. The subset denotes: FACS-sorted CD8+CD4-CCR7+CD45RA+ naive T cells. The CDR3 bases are TGTGCCAGCAGCGCCTTTACCGGGGAGCTGTTTTTT. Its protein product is CASSAFTGELFF.